This TCR beta chain was obtained from a study of blood T cell repertoires in COVID-19. For the study at large: Sites in the United States, Italy and Spain provided acute and convalescent COVID-19 samples. PBMCs, B-cell-depleted T cells, or T cells provided the cDNA or gDNA that made up the material.

Using immunoSEQ multiplex PCR, the repertoire was profiled, and TCRdb retains in-frame clones only, with some absent. Of about 280,000 clones listed, 75% to 90% were seen once; the top ten hold approximately 2%. Germline-derived CDR1 and CDR2 are LGHNA and YNFKEQ. This CDR3 has 16 amino acids. The J segment lost 1 base and the V segment lost 0 bases, leaving 5 bases of the junction unmatched. The sequence derives from a woman between 25 and 40 years old who had recovered from COVID-19. Material for sequencing was peripheral blood. V is TRBV4-2 and J is TRBJ2-5; 7 nucleotides match TRBD2. The CDR3 sequence is CASSQDRLAAQETQYF. DNA for the CDR3: TGTGCCAGCAGCCAAGATCGGCTAGCGGCCCAAGAGACCCAGTACTTC.